Here is one TCR beta chain with its context. The antigen is not known. A junction boundary mismatches the germline segment, possibly from a read error. Combining a sample-barcoded 5' primer with a J-beta primer mix, a second PCR ran for about 7 to 11 cycles. A tag from a template-switch adaptor with 12 random nucleotides marked each cDNA molecule. One entry per CDR3 protein, called by TCRdb with MiXCR from the 5' RACE reads. The sample lists roughly 1,500,000 distinct CDR3 sequences; roughly 32% were seen once. This entry belongs to a study of blood T cells in healthy people across ages. Whole-study results and caveats: Correlation between TCR beta diversity and naive T cell percentage was strong. Expanded clonotype changes were possibly confounded by unknown donor CMV status.

Per the germline V gene, CDR1 is LGHNA and CDR2 is YNFKEQ. This CDR3 spans 16 amino acids. Healthy Caucasian individuals from Russia aged roughly 6 to 95 were enrolled as donors. The V call is TRBV4-2, the J call TRBJ2-7; 8 bases match TRBD2. Sequenced input: blood. This TCR was sampled from a woman aged 25-40 years in good health. The CDR3 sequence is CTSSATLAGTSYEQYF. In DNA form, the CDR3 reads TGTACCAGCAGCGCCACCCTAGCGGGTACCTCCTACGAGCAGTACTTC.